This entry lists 23 T cell receptor beta chains sequenced from one sample in a study of T-cell memory formation after mild COVID-19. TCRdb reprocessed the 5' RACE reads via MiXCR and lists one record per CDR3 protein. The sample yields approximately 400,000 distinct CDR3 sequences, about 20% seen once. The sample taken for sequencing was PBMCs or a T cell subset sorted from them (not recorded which). The receptor source for this set is a man between 18 and 29 years old who had mild COVID-19 (a few samples of this study predate the infection). Cell type and time point are not known.

The chain joins TRBV6-6 to TRBJ1-6; the match to TRBD1 covers 9 bases. After removal of 7 bases from V and 0 bases from J, the junction contained 7 bases not matched to a gene. The CDR3 loop spans 17 amino acids. Germline values: CDR1 MNHNY, CDR2 SVGAGI (reference sequence). In DNA, the CDR3 is TGTGCCAGCAATGACAGGGGGATTAGCTCCTATAATTCACCCCTCCACTTT. It codes for CASNDRGISSYNSPLHF.

This chain connects TRBV3-1 to TRBJ1-1, with 8 bases matching TRBD1. Per the germline V gene, CDR1 is LGHDT and CDR2 is YNNKEL (reference sequence). The CDR3 is made up of 14 amino acids. Losses at the gene ends were 4 bases for V and 4 bases for J; bases not matched to a gene: 5. The DNA for the CDR3 is TGTGCCAGCAGCCCATCCAGGGGGCTCACTGAAGCTTTCTTT. Translated: CASSPSRGLTEAFF.

Only a few counts were recorded for this clonotype. The rearrangement joins TRBV7-3 to TRBJ2-7, with D tentatively TRBD2 (6 bases). Trimming left V 5 bases short and J 6 bases short, with 11 bases between. The CDR3 contains 12 residues. Looked up from germline, CDR1 is SGHTA and CDR2 is FQGTGA. The DNA for the CDR3 is TGTGCCAGCAGCAATAGGGAGGCCGAGCAGTACGTC. Protein: CASSNREAEQYV.

As to this clonotype: A much larger clone sits a single nucleotide away, making a read error possible. V gene TRBV7-8 combines with J gene TRBJ1-1, with D maybe TRBD1 (6 bases). The V and J ends lost 5 bases and 9 bases respectively, with 16 bases between them. The CDR3 runs to 13 residues. Germline loops: CDR1 SGHVS, CDR2 FQNEAQ. The DNA for the CDR3 is TGTGCCAGCAGCCTACACAGGGAGCAGAAAGCTTTCTTT. It codes for CASSLHREQKAFF.

This clonotype was seen a handful of times. V usage is TRBV24-1 and J usage is TRBJ2-1; D is uncertain. V dropped 0 bases and J dropped 5 bases, with 10 bases sitting between them. Germline V gene lookup returns CDR1 KGHDR and CDR2 SFDVKD. The CDR3 contains 15 residues. The CDR3 here is CATSDLAHPDNEQFF. Written as DNA, the CDR3 is TGTGCCACCAGTGATTTGGCCCACCCCGACAATGAGCAGTTCTTC.

This clonotype was counted a few times. The chain links TRBV14 to TRBJ2-3, with no clear D. Trimming cost V 4 bases and J 2 bases, with 10 bases left between them. This CDR3 is 14 amino acids long. Germline V CDR1 and CDR2: SGHDN, FVKESK. The CDR3 DNA is TGTGCCAGCAGCCCTCTTCTCAACACAGATACGCAGTATTTT. Encoded protein: CASSPLLNTDTQYF.

The CDR3 nucleotides read TGCGCCAGCAGCCAAGAGCAAAGAGGGGCAGCGAACACCGGGGAGCTGTTTTTT. Amino acids: CASSQEQRGAANTGELFF. J is TRBJ2-2 and V is TRBV4-3; either TRBD1 or TRBD2 may supply D (5 bases each). The CDR3 runs 18 residues. Per germline, CDR1 LGHNA and CDR2 YSLEER. The V end was cut by 0 bases, the J end by 0 bases, with 14 bases between.

Worth noting for this clonotype: This CDR3 fails to terminate in the conserved phenylalanine or tryptophan, so it likely reflects a read error. The chain combines TRBV5-1 with TRBJ2-3; TRBD1 matches at 9 bases. V was pared by 4 bases and J by 1 base, with 4 bases of the junction left unmatched. Germline CDR1 and CDR2: SGHRS and YFSETQ. The CDR3 covers 15 residues. The CDR3 is CASSQGTGRTDTQYS. CDR3 DNA: TGCGCCAGCAGCCAGGGGACAGGGCGCACAGATACGCAGTATTCT.

In this sample, this clonotype turned up a few times. This chain joins TRBV6-5 and TRBJ2-3, with D perhaps TRBD2 (5 bases). There are 18 residues in the CDR3. Germline V gene sequence: CDR1 MNHEY, CDR2 SVGAGI. Trimming shortened V by 7 bases and J by 0 bases, and 23 bases separated the two germline ends. The CDR3 DNA reads TGTGCCAGCACCCCTACGGGGTCAGTAGACCCTAGCACAGATACGCAGTATTTT. It specifies CASTPTGSVDPSTDTQYF.

This clonotype appeared a few times. This chain uses TRBV5-1 with TRBJ2-5; 8 nucleotides align to TRBD1. The CDR3 length is 15 residues. The J segment lost 5 bases and the V segment lost 4 bases, leaving 10 bases of the junction unmatched. Looked up from germline, CDR1 is SGHRS and CDR2 is YFSETQ. CDR3 in amino acids: CASSNPQGAGETQYF. The DNA for the CDR3 is TGCGCCAGCAGCAACCCCCAGGGGGCGGGTGAGACCCAGTACTTC.

This sequence joins TRBV20-1 and TRBJ2-5; D unresolved. Trimming removed 0 bases from V and 4 bases from J, with 15 bases in between. CDR3 size: 15 residues. Germline assignment: CDR1 DFQATT and CDR2 SNEGSKA (reference sequence). The CDR3 DNA reads TGCAGTGCTAGAGATTTGATGATAGGTTCAGAGACCCAGTACTTC. Its protein product is CSARDLMIGSETQYF.

This clonotype was detected only a few times. This sequence joins TRBV7-9 and TRBJ2-1; tentative D call: TRBD2 (5 bases). CDR1 and CDR2 from the germline V gene are SEHNR and FQNEAQ (reference sequence). Trimming cost V 0 bases and J 4 bases, with 10 bases left between them. The CDR3 consists of 15 residues. In nucleotides, the CDR3 is TGTGCCAGCAGCTTAGCGGCGGGTCGGTACAATGAGCAGTTCTTC. Protein: CASSLAAGRYNEQFF.

This clonotype was counted a single time. The chain employs TRBV18 and TRBJ1-1, with D perhaps TRBD1 (5 bases). The CDR3 contains 13 residues. Germline CDR1 and CDR2: KGHSH and LQKENI. Trimming removed 3 bases from V and 2 bases from J, with 7 bases in between. DNA for the CDR3: TGTGCCAGCTCACCCAGGGACAACACTGAAGCTTTCTTT. It codes for CASSPRDNTEAFF. The full variable domain, in which reference TRBV18 and TRBJ1-1 provide the parts outside the CDR3, is NAGVMQNPRHLVRRRGQEARLRCSPMKGHSHVYWYRQLPEEGLKFMVYLQKENIIDESGMPKERFSAEFPKEGPSILRIQQVVRGDSAAYFCASSPRDNTEAFFGQGTRLTVV.

This clonotype was recorded a few times. V gene TRBV3-1 combines with J gene TRBJ2-3; D possibly corresponds to TRBD1 (6 bases). The CDR3 runs to 16 residues. V was pared by 4 bases and J by 0 bases, with 14 bases between. The germline V gene encodes CDR1 LGHDT and CDR2 YNNKEL (reference sequence). In nucleotides, the CDR3 is TGTGCCAGCAGCCTCGAAGCAGGGGAGAGCACAGATACGCAGTATTTT. Translating gives CASSLEAGESTDTQYF.

This chain links TRBV4-1 with TRBJ1-2; D gene unclear. Germline CDR1 MGHRA, CDR2 YSYEKL. V was pared by 0 bases and J by 4 bases, with 6 bases between. The CDR3 contains 13 residues. As DNA, the CDR3 is TGCGCCAGCAGCCAAGATACTAGCTATGGCTACACCTTC. It yields the protein CASSQDTSYGYTF.

The chain joins TRBV4-1 to TRBJ1-1, with D maybe TRBD1 (5 bases). V was cut by 3 bases and J by 8 bases, with 19 bases left in between. The CDR3 has 15 amino acids. CDR1 is MGHRA and CDR2 is YSYEKL in the germline V gene. The CDR3 bases are TGCGCCAGCAGCCAGACGAGGGGCACCCTAAAGGAAGCTTTCTTT. Translated, it gives CASSQTRGTLKEAFF.

This clonotype has a handful of counts. V usage is TRBV7-9 and J usage is TRBJ2-1, with 9 positions matching TRBD2. J gave up 8 bases and V 6 bases, and 2 bases lay outside the gene matches. This CDR3 is built from 12 residues. The germline gives CDR1 SEHNR, CDR2 FQNEAQ (reference sequence). CDR3 sequence: CASRGLAYEQFF. CDR3 DNA sequence: TGTGCCAGCAGGGGACTAGCATATGAGCAGTTCTTC.

Note on this clonotype: One end of the junction does not line up with germline, which may come from a read error. The chain combines TRBV12-5 with TRBJ1-1; tentative D call: TRBD1 (6 bases). The germline V gene encodes CDR1 LGHNT and CDR2 FRNRAP. CDR3 length equals 14 residues. CDR3 sequence reads: CASGATGRNTEALF. CDR3 coding DNA: TGTGCTAGTGGCGCGACAGGACGGAACACTGAAGCTTTATTT.

The gene calls are TRBV7-6 and TRBJ2-7; D may match TRBD1 or TRBD2 (6 bases each). Germline lookup yields CDR1 SGHVS and CDR2 FNYEAQ. The ends were cut back, 1 base at V and 5 bases at J, with 15 bases in the middle. The CDR3 consists of 15 residues. CDR3 protein: CASSLEGWGAHEQYF. CDR3 coding DNA: TGTGCCAGCAGCTTAGAAGGCTGGGGGGCCCACGAGCAGTACTTC.

This clonotype was detected a few times. The V gene is TRBV20-1, the J gene TRBJ2-3; TRBD2 matches 14 bases. CDR1 and CDR2 from the germline V gene are DFQATT and SNEGSKA (reference sequence). This CDR3 has 15 residues. J gave up 7 bases and V 1 base, and 4 bases lay outside the gene matches. The CDR3 region has the DNA TGCAGTGCTAGAGGGACTAGCGGGGGGTCAAATACGCAGTATTTT. Translating gives CSARGTSGGSNTQYF.

There are a few counts of this clonotype. This chain uses TRBV7-3 with TRBJ2-1, with TRBD2 matching 8 bases. Germline trimming cut 1 base from V and 7 bases from J; bases unmatched to any gene: 9. There are 16 residues in the CDR3. Germline loops: CDR1 SGHTA, CDR2 FQGTGA. For the CDR3, the DNA is TGTGCCAGCAGCTTAAGGAGGGCTAGCGGGTTGAATGAGCAGTTCTTC. Residues: CASSLRRASGLNEQFF.

This clonotype was seen only once. This chain links TRBV28 with TRBJ2-6; TRBD1 agrees at 10 bases. Germline CDR1 is MDHEN and CDR2 is SYDVKM. The ends lost 6 bases at V and 2 bases at J; junction bases unmatched: 7. The CDR3 loop spans 17 amino acids. The CDR3: CASSRDRGRAGANVLTF. The CDR3 DNA sequence: TGTGCCAGCAGCCGCGACAGGGGGCGTGCTGGGGCCAACGTCCTGACTTTC.

The chain combines TRBV10-2 with TRBJ2-5; unclear D gene. Trimming pared 8 bases from V and 1 base from J, leaving 8 bases between. Germline V gene data show CDR1 as WSHSY and CDR2 as SAAADI. The CDR3 is 12 residues long. CDR3 nucleotide sequence: TGCGCCAGCGCGGCAGGCCAAGAGACCCAGTACTTC. It translates to CASAAGQETQYF.